This T cell receptor (beta chain) was captured in a study of OX40 agonist ivuxolimab in advanced cancers. Assay used: immunoSEQ multiplex PCR; TCRdb lists only in-frame clones, some missing. The sample yields about 15,000 clones, around 83% seen once. This CDR3 has 16 amino acids. Germline-derived CDR1 and CDR2 are MNHEY and SVGAGI. Deletions cut 2 bases from V and 0 bases from J, with 11 bases between. The sample here was CD4+ or CD8+ T cells sorted from blood, taken in a trial of the OX40 agonist ivuxolimab. The TCR originated in an adult with an advanced solid tumor such as melanoma, head and neck, liver or kidney cancer. The chain recombines TRBV6-5 with TRBJ1-3, with D tentatively TRBD1 (6 bases). CDR3 DNA: TGTGCCAGCAGTTACGGCAGGGGTTACTCTGGAAACACCATATATTTT. Amino acids: CASSYGRGYSGNTIYF.